What follows is one TCR beta chain and its context. Its specificity is not known. Measured with immunoSEQ multiplex PCR; TCRdb has only the in-frame clones, and not every one. Altogether fewer than 40,000 clones are present, approximately 93% being singletons, with the ten largest covering 0.6% to 0.85%. This entry belongs to a study of lymphopenia after photon versus proton radiotherapy. Whole-study findings and limits: Post-nadir TCR diversity decline inversely tracked overall survival among those who died. Authors raise, but do not show, better survival with proton therapy. Proton therapy kept repertoires fairly stable, unlike photons, which gained effector/memory cells. Post-nadir diversity loss with photons came from oligoclonal expansion, particularly CD8+ Temra cells.

The clonotype comes from a woman in her 50s with cholangiocarcinoma. The specimen was peripheral blood, collected from a patient treated with photon-based radiotherapy.

CDR3 nucleotide sequence: TGTGCCAGCAGCTTAGCCAGAGACAGGGGAGGCTATGGCTACACCTTC. Amino acid sequence: CASSLARDRGGYGYTF. J is TRBJ1-2 and V is TRBV7-2; 8 bases align to TRBD1. V dropped 0 bases and J dropped 4; count of bases not matched to a gene: 7. The germline CDR1 and CDR2 sequences are SGHTA and FQGNSA. This CDR3 comprises 16 residues.